The clone carrying this T cell receptor beta chain was seen many times. Its antigen is not identified. A sample of blood taken at first hyperthyroidism diagnosis preceded any ophthalmopathy symptoms. The data are from a study of T cells in Graves' hyperthyroidism and ophthalmopathy. Germline loops: CDR1 SGHAT, CDR2 FQNNGV. The CDR3 covers 16 residues. The V and J ends lost 0 bases and 4 bases respectively, with 15 bases between them. General study points: Researchers report that a 13 V-J model separated ophthalmopathy from stable hyperthyroidism. Among clonotypes expanded in thyroid above 0.001, most were also found in blood. Model output signaled ophthalmopathy a median roughly six months ahead of onset.

Amplification yielded TCR beta CDR3 regions, with RNA transcripts as the source. When the TCR CDR3 underwent first-round RT-PCR, the HTBI primer set was used. One entry per CDR3 protein, called by TCRdb with MiXCR from the multiplex PCR reads. The sample lists nearly 600,000 distinct CDR3 sequences, around 14% occurring once. The gene calls are TRBV11-2 and TRBJ1-2; D is ambiguous. Input material: blood. The receptor was derived from a woman in her twenties or thirties with Graves' hyperthyroidism that later progressed to Graves' ophthalmopathy. The chain's CDR3 is CASSLDGLQSLYGYTF. The CDR3 region has the DNA TGTGCCAGCAGCTTAGACGGTTTACAGAGCCTCTATGGCTACACCTTC.